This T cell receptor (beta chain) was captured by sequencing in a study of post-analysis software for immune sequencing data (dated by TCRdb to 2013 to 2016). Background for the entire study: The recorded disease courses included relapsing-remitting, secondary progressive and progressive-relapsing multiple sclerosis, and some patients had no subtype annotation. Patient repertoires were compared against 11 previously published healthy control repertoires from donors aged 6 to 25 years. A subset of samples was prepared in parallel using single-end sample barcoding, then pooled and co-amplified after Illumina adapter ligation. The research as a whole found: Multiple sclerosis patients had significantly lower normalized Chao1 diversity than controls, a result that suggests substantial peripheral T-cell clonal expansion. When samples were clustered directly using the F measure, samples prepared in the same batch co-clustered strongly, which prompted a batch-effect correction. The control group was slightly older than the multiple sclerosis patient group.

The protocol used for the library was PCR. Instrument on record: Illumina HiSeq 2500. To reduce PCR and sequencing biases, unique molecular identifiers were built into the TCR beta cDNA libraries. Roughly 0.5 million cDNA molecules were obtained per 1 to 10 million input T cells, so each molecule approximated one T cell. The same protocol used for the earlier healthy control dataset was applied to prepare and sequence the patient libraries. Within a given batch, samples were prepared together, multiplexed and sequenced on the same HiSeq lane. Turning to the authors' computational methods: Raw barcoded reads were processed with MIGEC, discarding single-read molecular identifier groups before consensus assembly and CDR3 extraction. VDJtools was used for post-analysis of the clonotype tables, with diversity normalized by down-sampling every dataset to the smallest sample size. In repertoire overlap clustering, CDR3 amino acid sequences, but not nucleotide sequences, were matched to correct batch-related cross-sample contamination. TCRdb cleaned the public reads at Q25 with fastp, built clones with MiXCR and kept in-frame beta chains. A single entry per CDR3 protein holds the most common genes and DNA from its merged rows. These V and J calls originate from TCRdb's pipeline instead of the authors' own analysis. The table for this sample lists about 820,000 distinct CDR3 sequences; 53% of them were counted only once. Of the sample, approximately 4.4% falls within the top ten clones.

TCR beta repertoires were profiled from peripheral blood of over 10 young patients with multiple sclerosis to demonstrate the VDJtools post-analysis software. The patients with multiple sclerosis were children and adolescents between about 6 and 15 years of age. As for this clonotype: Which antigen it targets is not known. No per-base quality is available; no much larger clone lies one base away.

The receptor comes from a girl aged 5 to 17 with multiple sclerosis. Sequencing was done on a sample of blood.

The sequenced DNA: TGCAGTGCTAGAGCTCCACCCTATGGCTACACCTTC. This encodes CSARAPPYGYTF. Recombination joined TRBV20-1 with TRBJ1-2; there is no confident call for the D gene. At the junction V is shortened by 1 base and J by 4 bases, with 7 bases in between. From its cysteine to its phenylalanine, the CDR3 spans 12 amino acids. Only CDR3 DNA remains: 36 bases, in frame from the first base. The germline V gene (reference sequence) specifies DFQATT as CDR1 and SNEGSKA as CDR2.